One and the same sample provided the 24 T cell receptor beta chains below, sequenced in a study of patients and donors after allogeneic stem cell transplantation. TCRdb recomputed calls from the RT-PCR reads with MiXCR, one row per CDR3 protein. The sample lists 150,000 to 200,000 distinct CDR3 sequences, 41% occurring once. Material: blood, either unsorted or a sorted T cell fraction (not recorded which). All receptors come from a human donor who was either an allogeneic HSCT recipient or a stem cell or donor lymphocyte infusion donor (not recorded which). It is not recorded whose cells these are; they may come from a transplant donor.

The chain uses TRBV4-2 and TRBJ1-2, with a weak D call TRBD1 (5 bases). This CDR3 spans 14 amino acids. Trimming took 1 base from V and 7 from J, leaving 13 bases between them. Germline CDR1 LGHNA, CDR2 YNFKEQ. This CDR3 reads CASSQGQGEGGYTF. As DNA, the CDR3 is TGTGCCAGCAGCCAAGGCCAGGGAGAGGGTGGCTACACCTTC.

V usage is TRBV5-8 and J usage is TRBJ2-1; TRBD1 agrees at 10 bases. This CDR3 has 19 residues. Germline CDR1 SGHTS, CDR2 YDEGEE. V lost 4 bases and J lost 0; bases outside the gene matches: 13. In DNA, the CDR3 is TGTGCCAGCAGCGGGGCCGGGACAGGGGCAATCGTCTCCTACAATGAGCAGTTCTTC. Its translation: CASSGAGTGAIVSYNEQFF.

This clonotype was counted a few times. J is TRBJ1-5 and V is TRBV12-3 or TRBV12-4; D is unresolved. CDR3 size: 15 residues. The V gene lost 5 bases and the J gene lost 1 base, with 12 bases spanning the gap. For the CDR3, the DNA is TGTGCCAGCAGTCCCCGGGCGGGGAGCAATCAGCCCCAGCATTTT. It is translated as CASSPRAGSNQPQHF.

The CDR3 loop reads CASSLLAVGELFF. For the CDR3, the DNA is TGCGCCAGCAGCTTACTAGCTGTCGGGGAGCTGTTTTTT. The rearrangement links TRBV5-1 to TRBJ2-2; TRBD2 might be the D (6 bases). The V end was cut by 2 bases, the J end by 7 bases, with 9 bases between. CDR3 length: 13 residues. Germline CDR1 reads SGHRS; CDR2 reads YFSETQ.

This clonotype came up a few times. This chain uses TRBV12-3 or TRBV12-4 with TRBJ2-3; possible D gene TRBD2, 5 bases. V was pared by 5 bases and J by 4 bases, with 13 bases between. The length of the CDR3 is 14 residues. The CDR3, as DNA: TGTGCCAGCAGTCCCTCGGGGTGGGCAGATACGCAGTATTTT. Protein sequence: CASSPSGWADTQYF.

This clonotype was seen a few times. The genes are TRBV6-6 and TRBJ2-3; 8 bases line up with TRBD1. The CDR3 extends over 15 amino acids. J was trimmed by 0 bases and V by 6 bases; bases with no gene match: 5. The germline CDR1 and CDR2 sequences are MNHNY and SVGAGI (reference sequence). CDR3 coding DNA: TGTGCCAGCAGCTACGGGACAGGTAGCACAGATACGCAGTATTTT. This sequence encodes CASSYGTGSTDTQYF.

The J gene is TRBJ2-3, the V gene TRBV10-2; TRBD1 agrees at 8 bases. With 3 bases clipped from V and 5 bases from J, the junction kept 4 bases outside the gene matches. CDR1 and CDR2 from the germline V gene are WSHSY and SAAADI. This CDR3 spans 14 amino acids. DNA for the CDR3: TGCGCCAGCAGTGACAGGGGGCGAGGAGATACGCAGTATTTT. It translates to CASSDRGRGDTQYF.

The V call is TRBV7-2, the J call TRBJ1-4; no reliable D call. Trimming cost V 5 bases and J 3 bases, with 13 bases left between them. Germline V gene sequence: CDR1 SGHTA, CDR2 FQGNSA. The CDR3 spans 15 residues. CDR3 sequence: CASSPWNLPNEKLFF. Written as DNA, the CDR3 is TGTGCCAGCAGCCCCTGGAACCTCCCTAATGAAAAACTGTTTTTT. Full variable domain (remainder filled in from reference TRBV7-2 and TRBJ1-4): GAGVSQSPSNKVTEKGKDVELRCDPISGHTALYWYRQSLGQGLEFLIYFQGNSAPDKSGLPSDRFSAERTGGSVSTLTIQRTQQEDSAVYLCASSPWNLPNEKLFFGSGTQLSVL.

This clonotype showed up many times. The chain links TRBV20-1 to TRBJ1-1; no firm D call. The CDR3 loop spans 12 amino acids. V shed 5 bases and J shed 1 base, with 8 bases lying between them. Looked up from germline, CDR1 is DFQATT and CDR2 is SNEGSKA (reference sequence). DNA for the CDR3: TGCAGTGCTCGGCGGGGGAACACTGAAGCTTTCTTT. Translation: CSARRGNTEAFF.

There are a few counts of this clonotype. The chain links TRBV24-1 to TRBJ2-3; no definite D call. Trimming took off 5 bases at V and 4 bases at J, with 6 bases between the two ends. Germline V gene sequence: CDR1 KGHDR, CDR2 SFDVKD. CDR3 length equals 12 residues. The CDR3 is CATSVSPDTQYF. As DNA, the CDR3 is TGTGCCACCAGTGTTTCGCCAGATACGCAGTATTTT.

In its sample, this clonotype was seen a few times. The CDR3 DNA reads as TGCGCCAGCAGTCCGCTAGCGGGAGAGGGATACGAGCAGTACTTC. Protein sequence: CASSPLAGEGYEQYF. V and J are TRBV5-1 and TRBJ2-7; TRBD2 matches at 10 bases. The CDR3 covers 15 residues. Germline CDR1 is SGHRS and CDR2 is YFSETQ. The J segment lost 4 bases and the V segment lost 5 bases, leaving 9 bases of the junction unmatched.

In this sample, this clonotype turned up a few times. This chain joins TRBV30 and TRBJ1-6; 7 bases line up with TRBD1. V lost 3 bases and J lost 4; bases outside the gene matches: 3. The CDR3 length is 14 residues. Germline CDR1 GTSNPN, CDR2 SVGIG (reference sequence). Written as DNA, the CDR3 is TGTGCCTGGAGCTCGGGACAGTATAATTCACCCCTCCACTTT. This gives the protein CAWSSGQYNSPLHF.

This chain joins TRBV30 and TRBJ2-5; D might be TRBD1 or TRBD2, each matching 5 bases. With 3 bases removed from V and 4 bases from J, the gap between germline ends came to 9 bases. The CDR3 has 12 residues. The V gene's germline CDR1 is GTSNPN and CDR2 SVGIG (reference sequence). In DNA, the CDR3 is TGTGCCTGGAGGGGACCGAGAGAGACCCAGTACTTC. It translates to CAWRGPRETQYF.

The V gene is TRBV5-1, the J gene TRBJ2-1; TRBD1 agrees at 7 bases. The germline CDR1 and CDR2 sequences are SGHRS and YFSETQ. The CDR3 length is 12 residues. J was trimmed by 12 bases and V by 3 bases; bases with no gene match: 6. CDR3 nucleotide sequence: TGCGCCAGCAGCTCTGACAGGGTCCGGCAGTTCTTC. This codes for CASSSDRVRQFF.

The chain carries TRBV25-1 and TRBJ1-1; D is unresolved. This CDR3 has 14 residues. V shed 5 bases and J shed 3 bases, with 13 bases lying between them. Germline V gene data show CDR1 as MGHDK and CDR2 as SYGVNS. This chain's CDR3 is CASSTASRDTEAFF. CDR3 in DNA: TGTGCCAGCAGTACAGCGTCCCGGGACACTGAAGCTTTCTTT.

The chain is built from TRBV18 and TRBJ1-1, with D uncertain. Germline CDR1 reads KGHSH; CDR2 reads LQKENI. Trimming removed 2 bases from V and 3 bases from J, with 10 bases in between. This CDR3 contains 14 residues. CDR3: CASSPAKGDTEAFF. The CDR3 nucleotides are TGTGCCAGCTCACCAGCAAAGGGCGACACTGAAGCTTTCTTT.

CDR3 sequence reads: CASSFEGENTEAFF. The CDR3 DNA reads TGCGCCAGCAGCTTCGAGGGGGAGAACACTGAAGCTTTCTTT. The rearrangement links TRBV5-1 to TRBJ1-1, with a tentative D call TRBD1 (6 bases). With 2 bases removed from V and 1 base from J, the gap between germline ends came to 9 bases. The CDR3 has 14 residues. CDR1 and CDR2 (germline): SGHRS, YFSETQ.

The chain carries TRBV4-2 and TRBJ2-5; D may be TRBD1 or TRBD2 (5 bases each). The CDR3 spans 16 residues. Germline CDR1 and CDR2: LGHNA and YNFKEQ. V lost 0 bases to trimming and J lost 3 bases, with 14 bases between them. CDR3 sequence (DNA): TGTGCCAGCAGCCAAGAAGGCGGGCAGGGAGAAGAGACCCAGTACTTC. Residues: CASSQEGGQGEETQYF.

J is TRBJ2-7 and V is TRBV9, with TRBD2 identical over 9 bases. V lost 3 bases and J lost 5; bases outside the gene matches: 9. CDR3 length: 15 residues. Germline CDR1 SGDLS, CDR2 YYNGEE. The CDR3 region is CASSARLAGLHEQYF. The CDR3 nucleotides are TGTGCCAGCAGCGCACGTCTAGCGGGATTGCACGAGCAGTACTTC.

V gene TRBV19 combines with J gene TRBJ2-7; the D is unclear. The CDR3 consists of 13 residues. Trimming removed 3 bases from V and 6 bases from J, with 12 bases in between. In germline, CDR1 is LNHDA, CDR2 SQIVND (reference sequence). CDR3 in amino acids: CASSIVGVPEQYF. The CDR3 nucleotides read TGTGCCAGTAGTATTGTCGGAGTTCCCGAGCAGTACTTC.

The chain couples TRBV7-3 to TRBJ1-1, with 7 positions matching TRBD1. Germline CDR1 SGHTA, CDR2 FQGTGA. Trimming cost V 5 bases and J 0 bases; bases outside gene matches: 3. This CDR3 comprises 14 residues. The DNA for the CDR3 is TGTGCCAGCAGCACCAGGGGGGTGAACACTGAAGCTTTCTTT. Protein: CASSTRGVNTEAFF. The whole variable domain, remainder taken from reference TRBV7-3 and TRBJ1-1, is GAGVSQTPSNKVTEKGKYVELRCDPISGHTALYWYRQSLGQGPEFLIYFQGTGAADDSGLPNDRFFAVRPEGSVSTLKIQRTERGDSAVYLCASSTRGVNTEAFFGQGTRLTVV.

CDR3 in amino acids: CASSLEDRAGQPQHF. The CDR3 DNA sequence: TGTGCCAGCAGCTTAGAAGACAGGGCCGGTCAGCCCCAGCATTTT. The chain is built from TRBV7-9 and TRBJ1-5; 7 bases match TRBD1. V shed 1 base, J shed 6 bases, and the junction held 6 bases outside the gene matches. The germline gives CDR1 SEHNR, CDR2 FQNEAQ (reference sequence). The CDR3 spans 15 residues.

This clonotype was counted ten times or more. The CDR3 sequence: CASSPEVGVAGYTF. For the CDR3, the DNA is TGCGCCAGCAGCCCCGAGGTGGGGGTGGCTGGCTACACCTTC. The rearrangement links TRBV5-1 to TRBJ1-2, with D possibly matching TRBD1 (5 bases). Trimming shortened V by 4 bases and J by 7 bases, and 17 bases separated the two germline ends. Per the germline V gene, CDR1 is SGHRS and CDR2 is YFSETQ. The length of the CDR3 is 14 residues.

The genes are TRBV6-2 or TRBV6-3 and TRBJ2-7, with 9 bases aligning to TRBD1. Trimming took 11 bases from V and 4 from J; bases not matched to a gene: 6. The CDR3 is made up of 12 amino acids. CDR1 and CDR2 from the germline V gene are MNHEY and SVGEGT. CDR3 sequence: CAVRQGDYEQYF. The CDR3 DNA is TGTGCCGTCCGACAGGGGGATTACGAGCAGTACTTC.